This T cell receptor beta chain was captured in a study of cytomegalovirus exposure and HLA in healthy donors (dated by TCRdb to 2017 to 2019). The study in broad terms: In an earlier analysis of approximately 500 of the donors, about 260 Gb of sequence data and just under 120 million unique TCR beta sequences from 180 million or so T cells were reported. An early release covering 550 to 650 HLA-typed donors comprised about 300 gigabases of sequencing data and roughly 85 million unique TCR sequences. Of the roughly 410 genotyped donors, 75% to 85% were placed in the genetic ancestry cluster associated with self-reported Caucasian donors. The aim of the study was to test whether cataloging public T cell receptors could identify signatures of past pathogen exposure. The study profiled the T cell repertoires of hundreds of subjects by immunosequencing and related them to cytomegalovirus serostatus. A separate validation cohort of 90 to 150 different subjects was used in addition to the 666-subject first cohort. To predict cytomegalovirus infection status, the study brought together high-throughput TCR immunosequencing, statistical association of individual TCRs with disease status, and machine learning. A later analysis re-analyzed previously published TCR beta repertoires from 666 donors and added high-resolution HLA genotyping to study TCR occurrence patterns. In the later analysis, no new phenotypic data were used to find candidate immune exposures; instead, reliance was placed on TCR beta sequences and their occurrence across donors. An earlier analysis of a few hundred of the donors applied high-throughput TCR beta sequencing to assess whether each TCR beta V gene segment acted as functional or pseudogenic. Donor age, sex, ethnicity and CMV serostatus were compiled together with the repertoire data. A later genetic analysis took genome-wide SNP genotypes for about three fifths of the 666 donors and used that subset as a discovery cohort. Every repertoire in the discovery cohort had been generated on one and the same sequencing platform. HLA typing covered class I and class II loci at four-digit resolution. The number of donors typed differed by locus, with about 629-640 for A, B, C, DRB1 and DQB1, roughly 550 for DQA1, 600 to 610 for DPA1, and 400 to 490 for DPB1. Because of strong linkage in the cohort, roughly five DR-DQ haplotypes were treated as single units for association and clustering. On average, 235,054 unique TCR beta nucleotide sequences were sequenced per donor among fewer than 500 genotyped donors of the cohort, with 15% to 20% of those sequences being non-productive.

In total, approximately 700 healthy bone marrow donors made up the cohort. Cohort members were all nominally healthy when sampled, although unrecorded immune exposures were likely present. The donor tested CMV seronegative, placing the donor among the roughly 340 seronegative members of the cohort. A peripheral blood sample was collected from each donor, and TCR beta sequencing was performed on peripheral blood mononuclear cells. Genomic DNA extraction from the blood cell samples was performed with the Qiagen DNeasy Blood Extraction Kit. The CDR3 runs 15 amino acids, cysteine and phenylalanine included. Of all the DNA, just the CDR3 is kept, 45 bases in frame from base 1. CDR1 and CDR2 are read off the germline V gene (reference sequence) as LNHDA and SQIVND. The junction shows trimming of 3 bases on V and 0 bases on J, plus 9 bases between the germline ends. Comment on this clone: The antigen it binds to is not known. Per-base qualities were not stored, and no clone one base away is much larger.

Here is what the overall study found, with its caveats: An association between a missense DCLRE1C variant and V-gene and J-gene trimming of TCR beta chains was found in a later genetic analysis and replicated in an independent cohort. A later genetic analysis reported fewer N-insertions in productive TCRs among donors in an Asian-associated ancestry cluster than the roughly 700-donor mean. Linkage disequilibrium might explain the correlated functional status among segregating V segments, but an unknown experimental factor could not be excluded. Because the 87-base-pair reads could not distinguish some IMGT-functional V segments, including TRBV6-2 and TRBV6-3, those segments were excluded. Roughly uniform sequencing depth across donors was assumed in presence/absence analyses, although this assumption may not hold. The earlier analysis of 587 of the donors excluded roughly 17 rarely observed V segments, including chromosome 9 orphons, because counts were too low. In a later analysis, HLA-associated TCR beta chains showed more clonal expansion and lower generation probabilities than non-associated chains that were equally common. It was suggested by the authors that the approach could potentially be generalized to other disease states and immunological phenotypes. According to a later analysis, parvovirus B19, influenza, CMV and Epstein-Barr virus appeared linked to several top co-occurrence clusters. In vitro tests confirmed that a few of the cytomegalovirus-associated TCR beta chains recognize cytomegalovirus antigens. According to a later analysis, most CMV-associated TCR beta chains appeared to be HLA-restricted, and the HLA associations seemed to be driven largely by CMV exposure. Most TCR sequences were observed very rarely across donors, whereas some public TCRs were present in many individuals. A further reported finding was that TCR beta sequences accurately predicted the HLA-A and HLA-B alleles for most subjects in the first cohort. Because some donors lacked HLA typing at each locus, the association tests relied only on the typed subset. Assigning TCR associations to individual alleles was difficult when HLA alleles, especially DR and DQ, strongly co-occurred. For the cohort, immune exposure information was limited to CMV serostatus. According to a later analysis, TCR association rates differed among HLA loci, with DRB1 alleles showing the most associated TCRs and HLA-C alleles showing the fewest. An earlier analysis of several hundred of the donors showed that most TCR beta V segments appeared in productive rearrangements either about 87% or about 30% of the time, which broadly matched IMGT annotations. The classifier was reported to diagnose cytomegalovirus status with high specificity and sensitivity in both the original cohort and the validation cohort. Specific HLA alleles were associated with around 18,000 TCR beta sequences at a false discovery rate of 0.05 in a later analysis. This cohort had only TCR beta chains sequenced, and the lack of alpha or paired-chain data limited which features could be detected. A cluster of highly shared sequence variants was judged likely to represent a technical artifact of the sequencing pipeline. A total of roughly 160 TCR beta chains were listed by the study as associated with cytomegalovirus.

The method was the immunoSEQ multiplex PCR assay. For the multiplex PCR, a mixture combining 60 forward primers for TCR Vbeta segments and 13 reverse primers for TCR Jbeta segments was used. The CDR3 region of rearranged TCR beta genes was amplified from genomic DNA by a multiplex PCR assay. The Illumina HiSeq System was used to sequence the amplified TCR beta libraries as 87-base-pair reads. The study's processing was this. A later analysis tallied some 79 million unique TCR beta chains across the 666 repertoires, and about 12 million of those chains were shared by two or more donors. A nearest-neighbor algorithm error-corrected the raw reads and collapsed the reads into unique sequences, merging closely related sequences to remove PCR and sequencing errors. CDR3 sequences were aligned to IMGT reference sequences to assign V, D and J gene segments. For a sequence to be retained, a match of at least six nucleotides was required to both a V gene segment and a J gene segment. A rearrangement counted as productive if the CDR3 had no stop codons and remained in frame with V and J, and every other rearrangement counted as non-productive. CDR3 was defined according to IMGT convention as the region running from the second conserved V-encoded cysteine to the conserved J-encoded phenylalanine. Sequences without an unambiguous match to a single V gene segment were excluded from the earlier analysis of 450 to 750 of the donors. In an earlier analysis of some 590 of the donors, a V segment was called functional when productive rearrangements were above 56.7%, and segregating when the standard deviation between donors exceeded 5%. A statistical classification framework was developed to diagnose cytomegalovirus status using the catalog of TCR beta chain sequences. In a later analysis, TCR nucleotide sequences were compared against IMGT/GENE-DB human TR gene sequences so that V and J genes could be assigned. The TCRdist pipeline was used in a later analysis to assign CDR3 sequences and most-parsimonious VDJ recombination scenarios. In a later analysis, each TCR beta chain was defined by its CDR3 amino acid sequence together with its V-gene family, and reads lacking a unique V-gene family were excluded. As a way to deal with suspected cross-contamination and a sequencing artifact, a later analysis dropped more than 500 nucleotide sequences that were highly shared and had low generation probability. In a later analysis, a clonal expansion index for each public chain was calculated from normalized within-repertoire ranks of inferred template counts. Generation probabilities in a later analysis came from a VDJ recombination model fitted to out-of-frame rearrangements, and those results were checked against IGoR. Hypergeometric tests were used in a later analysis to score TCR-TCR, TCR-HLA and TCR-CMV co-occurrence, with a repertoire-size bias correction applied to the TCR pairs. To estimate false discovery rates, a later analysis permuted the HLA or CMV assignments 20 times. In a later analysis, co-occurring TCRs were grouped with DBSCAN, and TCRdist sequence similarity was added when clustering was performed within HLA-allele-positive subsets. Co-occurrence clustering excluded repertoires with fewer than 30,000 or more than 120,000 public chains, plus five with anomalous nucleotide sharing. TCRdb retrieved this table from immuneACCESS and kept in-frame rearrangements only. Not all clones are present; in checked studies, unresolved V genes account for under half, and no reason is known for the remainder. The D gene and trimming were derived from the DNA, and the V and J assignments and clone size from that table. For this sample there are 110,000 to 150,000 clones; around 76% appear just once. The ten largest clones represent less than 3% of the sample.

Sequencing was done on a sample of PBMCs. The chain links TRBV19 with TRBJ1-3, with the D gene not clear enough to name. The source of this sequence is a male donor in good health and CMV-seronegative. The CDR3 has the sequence CASSILHTSGNTIYF. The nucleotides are TGTGCCAGTAGTATCCTCCACACCTCTGGAAACACCATATATTTT.